This T cell receptor beta chain was observed in a study of cytomegalovirus exposure and HLA in healthy donors. On the study more broadly: The same platform used for the 650 to 850 first-cohort repertoires was also used for the 120 or so validation repertoires, as a later analysis reported.

V shed 4 bases and J 3 bases; nucleotides not matched to a gene: 5. The germline V gene encodes CDR1 MGHRA and CDR2 YSYEKL. The CDR3 extends over 16 amino acids. Using immunoSEQ multiplex PCR, the repertoire was profiled, and TCRdb retains in-frame clones only, with some absent. Of some 130,000 clones listed, roughly 90% are singletons. About this clone: Its cognate antigen is unknown.

Study findings and constraints: Cytomegalovirus association was assigned to approximately 160 TCR beta chains. Reportedly, cytomegalovirus status was diagnosed with high sensitivity and specificity. According to a subsequent analysis, TCR clusters from the first cohort were inclined to appear together in the 120 or so validation repertoires.

The sample comprised PBMCs. This TCR came from a man aged 25 to 40 in good health and CMV-seronegative. The chain carries TRBV4-1 and TRBJ2-1; 11 nucleotides align to TRBD2. The CDR3 is CASSRSTSGSYNEQFF. CDR3 nucleotide sequence: TGCGCCAGCAGCCGATCAACTAGCGGGAGCTACAATGAGCAGTTCTTC.